This T cell receptor beta chain was retrieved from a study of OX40 agonist ivuxolimab in advanced cancers. About this clone: Its antigen is currently unknown.

Produced via immunoSEQ multiplex PCR; TCRdb's table is partial and in-frame only. The table has approximately 74,000 clones, more than 85% seen once. Germline CDR1 is WSHSY and CDR2 is SAAADI. The J segment lost 6 bases and the V segment lost 8 bases, leaving 5 bases of the junction unmatched. The CDR3 length is 14 residues. Study outcomes and limitations: At 0.1 to 3.0 mg/kg, CD4+ and CD8+ blood T cells expanded clonally by week 6. Low normalized T-cell clonal expansion was also seen in some nonresponders. On average, a greater number of expanded clones characterised CD8+ T cells relative to CD4+.

The chain is built from TRBV10-2 and TRBJ2-1; 12 nucleotides align to TRBD2. The sample here was CD4+ or CD8+ T cells sorted from blood, taken in a trial of the OX40 agonist ivuxolimab. The TCR originated in an adult with an advanced solid tumor such as melanoma, head and neck, liver or kidney cancer. The CDR3 DNA is TGCGCCAGCCGACTAGCGGGAGCTCTCAATGAGCAGTTCTTC. It translates to CASRLAGALNEQFF.